A selection of T cell receptor beta chains follows, all from one sample in a study of memory CD4+ T cells and cytomegalovirus serostatus. The repertoire was sequenced with immunoSEQ multiplex PCR; TCRdb's copy has only in-frame clones and lacks some. The sample gives about 50,000 clones, under 90% of which show up once; about 0.6% is in the top ten. The sample was memory CD4+ T cells from blood. The receptors come from an adult in good health and CMV-seronegative. CDR3s include the opening cysteine and the closing phenylalanine or tryptophan. D genes are given only for firm matches. A clone size is listed for some rows: how often the clone was seen (once, few, many), or a class if it is expanded.

clone_size d_call j_call v_call cdr3_aa
- - TRBJ1-3 TRBV28 CASSLLPDSGNTIYF
- TRBD1 TRBJ1-4 TRBV7-2 CASSWDRGRNEKLFF
- - TRBJ1-6 TRBV6-5 CASSRQPYNSPLHF
once TRBD2 TRBJ2-3 TRBV9 CASSVGLAGGPADTQYF
once - TRBJ1-1 TRBV2 CASSERQGHTEAFF
- - TRBJ1-6 TRBV30 CAWRALGGNSPLHF
- - TRBJ1-4 TRBV21-1 CARRPGTGWEKLFF
- - TRBJ1-1 TRBV2 CASTRVRDTEAFF
- TRBD1 TRBJ1-3 TRBV4-1 CASSQAGTGRNTIYF
- - TRBJ1-2 TRBV10-3 CAISAEGLSNYGYTF
- TRBD2 TRBJ2-3 TRBV5-1 CASSSLTSGASTDTQYF
- TRBD2 TRBJ2-5 TRBV9 CASSGRYGGGADGTQYF
- TRBD1 TRBJ1-3 TRBV5-5 CASSLSQGASGNTIYF
- - TRBJ1-3 TRBV7-8 CASSLSSGNTIYF
- - TRBJ1-2 TRBV28 CASSTALTNYGYTF
- - TRBJ1-1 TRBV5-4 CASSLVMNTEAFF
- - TRBJ2-5 TRBV7-2 CASSLASFGAPRETQYF
few - TRBJ1-2 TRBV5-8 CASSLPSRGYTF
- TRBD1 TRBJ1-2 TRBV5-1 CASSWDRGPYGYTF
- TRBD1 TRBJ2-7 TRBV13 CASSNRDRSLEQYF
- - TRBJ1-6 TRBV6-1 CASTEGTRSSPLHF
- - TRBJ2-5 TRBV19 CASSMGLQGIVETQYF
once TRBD1 TRBJ2-1 TRBV7-2 CASSRQGTISYNEQFF
- TRBD1 TRBJ2-5 TRBV6-5 CASSYPGGGETQYF
few - TRBJ1-6 TRBV15 CATSRPMLVGRSPLHF
- - TRBJ1-2 TRBV7-9 CASSLGKIEQIGYTF
- - TRBJ2-1 TRBV9 CASKAISHNEQFF
- - TRBJ1-1 TRBV28 CASRQAVNTEAFF
- TRBD1 TRBJ2-3 TRBV7-3 CASSRWGTGVTDTQYF
- - TRBJ1-2 TRBV7-2 CASSLASHSGSRGYTF
once TRBD1 TRBJ1-4 TRBV30 CAWAGGQGAITNEKLFF
- TRBD2 TRBJ2-1 TRBV7-2 CASSWPGGAEQFF